This TCR beta chain was documented in a study of blood T cell repertoires in COVID-19. Study processing details: Estimated nucleated cell counts came from reference gene primer amplification. Repertoires were generated with immunoSEQ multiplex PCR, while TCRdb's copy carries only in-frame clones and drops some. From that table come the V and J calls and clone size; the DNA was used to work out D and trimming. The sample includes approximately 180,000 clones, 80% to 90% of them seen just once. This receptor was taken from a human donor with active or convalescent COVID-19. The donor label of this sample is uncertain. Sequenced: peripheral blood.

The CDR3 is CASSQDPRLAETQYF. The CDR3 DNA sequence: TGCGCCAGCAGCCAAGACCCAAGACTAGCGGAGACCCAGTACTTC. The rearrangement links TRBV4-1 to TRBJ2-5; 8 nucleotides align to TRBD2. V gave up 0 bases and J gave up 5 bases; unmatched junction bases: 5. Germline V gene data show CDR1 as MGHRA and CDR2 as YSYEKL. CDR3 length: 15 amino acids.